The text below deals with one T cell receptor beta chain. The antigen is unknown. This sample was included in a study of beta chain features in type 1 diabetes. Germline V gene sequence: CDR1 SGHRS, CDR2 YFSETQ. This CDR3 region has 15 residues. Trimming stripped 5 bases from V and 0 bases from J, with 15 bases between. The entirety of the isolated RNA underwent reverse transcription, so expressed TCRB transcripts were sequenced. The assay was immunoSEQ multiplex PCR, and TCRdb's table has in-frame clones only and misses some. The sample includes around 500,000 clones, 30% of them seen just once. Study-wide results and limits: Equally in patients and controls, PCR might preferentially amplify shorter templates.

The chain carries TRBV5-1 and TRBJ2-7, with D maybe TRBD2 (6 bases). The sample comprised naive CD4+ T cells from blood. This TCR was sampled from a man younger than 35 in good health. CDR3 coding DNA: TGCGCCAGCAGTAGTCAGGCGGGGAGCTCCTACGAGCAGTACTTC. Translated, it gives CASSSQAGSSYEQYF.